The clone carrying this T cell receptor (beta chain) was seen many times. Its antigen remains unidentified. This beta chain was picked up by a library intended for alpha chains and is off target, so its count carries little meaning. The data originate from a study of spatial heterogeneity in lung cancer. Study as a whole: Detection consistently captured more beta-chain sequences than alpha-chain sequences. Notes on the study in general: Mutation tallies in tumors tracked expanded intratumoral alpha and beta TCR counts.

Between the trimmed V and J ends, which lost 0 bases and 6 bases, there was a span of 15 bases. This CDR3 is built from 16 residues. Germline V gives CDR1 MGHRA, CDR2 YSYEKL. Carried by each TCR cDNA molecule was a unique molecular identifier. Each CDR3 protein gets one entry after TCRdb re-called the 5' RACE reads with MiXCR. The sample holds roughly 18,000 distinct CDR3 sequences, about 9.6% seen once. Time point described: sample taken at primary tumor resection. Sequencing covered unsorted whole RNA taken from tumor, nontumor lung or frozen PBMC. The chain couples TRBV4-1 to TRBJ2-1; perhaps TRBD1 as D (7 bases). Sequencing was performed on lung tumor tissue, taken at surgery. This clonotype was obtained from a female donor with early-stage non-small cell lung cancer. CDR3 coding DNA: TGCGCCAGCAGCCAAGAAGGCGTGCAGGGGGGCAATGAGCAGTTCTTC. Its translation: CASSQEGVQGGNEQFF.